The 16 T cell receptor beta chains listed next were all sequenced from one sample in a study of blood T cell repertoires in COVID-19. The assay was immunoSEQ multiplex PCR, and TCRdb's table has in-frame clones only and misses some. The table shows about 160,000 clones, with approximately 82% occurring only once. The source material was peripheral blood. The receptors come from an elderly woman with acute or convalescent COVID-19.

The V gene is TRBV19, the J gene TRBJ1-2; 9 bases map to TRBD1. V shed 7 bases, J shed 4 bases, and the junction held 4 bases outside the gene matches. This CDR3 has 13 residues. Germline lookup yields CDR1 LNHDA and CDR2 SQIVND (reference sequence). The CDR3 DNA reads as TGTGCCAGTACCGCGACAGGGGGCTATGGCTACACCTTC. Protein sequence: CASTATGGYGYTF.

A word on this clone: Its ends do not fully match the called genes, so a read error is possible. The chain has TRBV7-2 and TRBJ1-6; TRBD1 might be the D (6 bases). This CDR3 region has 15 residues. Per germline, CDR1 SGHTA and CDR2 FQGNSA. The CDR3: CASNPDRSFNSPLHF. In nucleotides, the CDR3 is TGTGCCAGCAACCCAGACAGGTCCTTTAATTCACCCCTCCACTTT. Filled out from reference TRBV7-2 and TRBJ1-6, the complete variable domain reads GAGVSQSPSNKVTEKGKDVELRCDPISGHTALYWYRQSLGQGLEFLIYFQGNSAPDKSGLPSDRFSAERTGGSVSTLTIQRTQQEDSAVYLCASNPDRSFNSPLHFGNGTRLTVT.

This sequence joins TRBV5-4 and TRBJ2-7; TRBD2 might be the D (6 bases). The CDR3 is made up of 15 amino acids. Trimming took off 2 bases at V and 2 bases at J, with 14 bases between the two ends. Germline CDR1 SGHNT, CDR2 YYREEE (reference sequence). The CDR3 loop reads CASSFPAGLTYEQYF. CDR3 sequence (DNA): TGTGCCAGCAGCTTCCCAGCGGGCTTGACCTACGAGCAGTACTTC. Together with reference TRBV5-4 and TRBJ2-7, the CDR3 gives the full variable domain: ETGVTQSPTHLIKTRGQQVTLRCSSQSGHNTVSWYQQALGQGPQFIFQYYREEENGRGNFPPRFSGLQFPNYSSELNVNALELDDSALYLCASSFPAGLTYEQYFGPGTRLTVT.

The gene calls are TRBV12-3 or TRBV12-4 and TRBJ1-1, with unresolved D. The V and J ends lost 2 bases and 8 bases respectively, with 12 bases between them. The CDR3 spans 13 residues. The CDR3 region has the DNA TGTGCCAGCAGTTTAACCAACCGGCGGGAAGCTTTCTTT. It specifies CASSLTNRREAFF.

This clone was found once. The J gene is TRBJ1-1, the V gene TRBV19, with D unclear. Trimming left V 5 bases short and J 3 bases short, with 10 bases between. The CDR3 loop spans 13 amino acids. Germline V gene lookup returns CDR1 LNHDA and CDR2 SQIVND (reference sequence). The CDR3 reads CASSGRSYTEAFF. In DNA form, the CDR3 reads TGTGCCAGTAGTGGCCGATCGTACACTGAAGCTTTCTTT. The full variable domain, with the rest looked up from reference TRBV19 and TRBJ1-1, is DGGITQSPKYLFRKEGQNVTLSCEQNLNHDAMYWYRQDPGQGLRLIYYSQIVNDFQKGDIAEGYSVSREKKESFPLTVTSAQKNPTAFYLCASSGRSYTEAFFGQGTRLTVV.

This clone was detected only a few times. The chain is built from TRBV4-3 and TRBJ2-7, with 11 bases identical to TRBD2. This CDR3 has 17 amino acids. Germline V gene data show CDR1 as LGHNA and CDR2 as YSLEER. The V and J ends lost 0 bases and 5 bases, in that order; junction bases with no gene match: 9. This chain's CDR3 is CASSQEDSGRAPNEQYF. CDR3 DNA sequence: TGCGCCAGCAGCCAAGAAGATAGCGGGAGGGCCCCCAACGAGCAGTACTTC.

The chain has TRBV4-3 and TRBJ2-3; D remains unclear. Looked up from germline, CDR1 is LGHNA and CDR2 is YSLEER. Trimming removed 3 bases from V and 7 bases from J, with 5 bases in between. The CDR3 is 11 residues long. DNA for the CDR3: TGCGCCAGCAGCCACCAATATACGCAGTATTTT. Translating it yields CASSHQYTQYF.

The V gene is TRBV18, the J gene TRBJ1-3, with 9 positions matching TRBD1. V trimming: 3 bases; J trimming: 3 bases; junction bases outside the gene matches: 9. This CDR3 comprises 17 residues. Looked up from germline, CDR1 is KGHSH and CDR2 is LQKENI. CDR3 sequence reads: CASSPDPTGGRGNTIYF. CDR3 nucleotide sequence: TGTGCCAGCTCACCGGACCCGACAGGGGGACGTGGAAACACCATATATTTT.

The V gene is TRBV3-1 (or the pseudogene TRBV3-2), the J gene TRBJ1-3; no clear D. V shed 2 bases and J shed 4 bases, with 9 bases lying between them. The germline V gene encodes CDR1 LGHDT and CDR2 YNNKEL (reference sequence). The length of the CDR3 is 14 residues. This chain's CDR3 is CASSQLAIGNTIYF. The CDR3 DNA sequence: TGTGCCAGCAGCCAACTAGCAATCGGAAACACCATATATTTT.

CDR3 bases: TGTGCCAGCAGCTTTCTAGCGGGTACGCAGTATTTT. Protein sequence: CASSFLAGTQYF. The chain is built from TRBV11-3 and TRBJ2-3; TRBD2 matches 8 bases. With V trimmed by 3 bases and J by 8 bases, 1 base remained unmatched. This CDR3 comprises 12 residues. CDR1 and CDR2 (germline): SGHNT, YENEEA.

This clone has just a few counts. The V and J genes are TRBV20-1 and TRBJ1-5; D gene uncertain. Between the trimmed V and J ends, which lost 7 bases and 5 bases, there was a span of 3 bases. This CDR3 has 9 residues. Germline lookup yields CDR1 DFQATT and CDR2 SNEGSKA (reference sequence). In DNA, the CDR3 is TGCAGTGTCGATCAGCCCCAGCATTTT. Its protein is CSVDQPQHF.

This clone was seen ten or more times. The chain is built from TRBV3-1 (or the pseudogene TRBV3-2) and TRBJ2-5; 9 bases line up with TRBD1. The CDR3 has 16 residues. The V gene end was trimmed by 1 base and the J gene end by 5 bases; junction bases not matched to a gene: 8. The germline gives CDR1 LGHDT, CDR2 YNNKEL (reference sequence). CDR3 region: CASSQVGTGQEETQYF. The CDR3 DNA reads TGTGCCAGCAGCCAAGTTGGGACAGGGCAGGAGGAGACCCAGTACTTC.

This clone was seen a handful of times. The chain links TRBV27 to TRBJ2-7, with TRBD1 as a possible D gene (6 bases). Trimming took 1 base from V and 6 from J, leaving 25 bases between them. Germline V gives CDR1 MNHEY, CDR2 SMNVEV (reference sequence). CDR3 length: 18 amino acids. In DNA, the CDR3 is TGTGCCAGCAGTTTATATGCAACCGGGACACTCCTTACGAGCGAGCAGTACTTC. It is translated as CASSLYATGTLLTSEQYF.

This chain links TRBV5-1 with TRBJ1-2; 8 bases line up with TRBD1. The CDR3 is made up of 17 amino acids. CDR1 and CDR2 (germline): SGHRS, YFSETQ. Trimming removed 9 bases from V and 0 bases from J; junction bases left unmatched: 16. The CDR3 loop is CATRPRTGIQANYGYTF. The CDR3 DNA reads TGCGCCACCAGGCCTAGGACAGGGATTCAAGCTAACTATGGCTACACCTTC.

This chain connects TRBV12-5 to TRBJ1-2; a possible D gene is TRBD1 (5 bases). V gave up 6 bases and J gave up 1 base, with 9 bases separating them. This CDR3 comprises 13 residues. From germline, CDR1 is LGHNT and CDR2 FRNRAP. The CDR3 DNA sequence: TGTGCTAGTGGGGGACTCTATAACTATGGCTACACCTTC. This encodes CASGGLYNYGYTF. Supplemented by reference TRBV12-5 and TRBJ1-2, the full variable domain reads DARVTQTPRHKVTEMGQEVTMRCQPILGHNTVFWYRQTMMQGLELLAYFRNRAPLDDSGMPKDRFSAEMPDATLATLKIQPSEPRDSAVYFCASGGLYNYGYTFGSGTRLTVV.

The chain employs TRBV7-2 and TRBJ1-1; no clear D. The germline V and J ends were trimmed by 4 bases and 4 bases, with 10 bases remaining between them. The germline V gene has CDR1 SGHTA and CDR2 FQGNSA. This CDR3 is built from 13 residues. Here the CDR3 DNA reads TGTGCCAGCAGCTGGTCAGCGGGCACTGAAGCTTTCTTT. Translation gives CASSWSAGTEAFF.